These 22 T cell receptor beta chains were sequenced from one sample in a study of blood T cell repertoires in COVID-19. TCRdb's table, derived via immunoSEQ multiplex PCR, lists solely in-frame clones and lacks some. Of tens of thousands of clones in the sample, about 81% were seen once. Material: peripheral blood. Every receptor here comes from a human donor with acute or convalescent COVID-19. The donor label of this sample is uncertain.

The chain couples TRBV24-1 to TRBJ2-1; 8 bases line up with TRBD1. With V trimmed by 4 bases and J by 9 bases, 10 bases remained unmatched. This CDR3 is 15 amino acids long. Germline lookup yields CDR1 KGHDR and CDR2 SFDVKD. CDR3 loop: CATSDARTGRGEQFF. The CDR3 DNA reads as TGTGCCACCAGTGACGCCCGGACAGGGAGAGGTGAGCAGTTCTTC.

The count of this clone is one. The CDR3 DNA reads as TGTGCCAGCAGTCCTCAGGGGTCTGGAAACACCATATATTTT. Translation: CASSPQGSGNTIYF. The gene calls are TRBV11-2 and TRBJ1-3; D may be TRBD1 (6 bases). Trimming pared 6 bases from V and 1 base from J, leaving 10 bases between. Germline CDR1 is SGHAT and CDR2 is FQNNGV. This CDR3 spans 14 amino acids.

The rearrangement uses TRBV12-5 and TRBJ2-1, with TRBD2 as a possible D gene (5 bases). The CDR3 sequence is 14 residues long. CDR1 LGHNT and CDR2 FRNRAP come from the germline V gene. V shed 2 bases and J shed 9 bases, with 14 bases lying between them. CDR3 sequence reads: CASGLSGEFSEQFF. The CDR3 DNA is TGTGCTAGTGGTTTGTCCGGGGAATTCAGTGAGCAGTTCTTC.

The chain employs TRBV9 and TRBJ2-1; 9 bases fit TRBD1. Trimming cost V 4 bases and J 7 bases; bases outside gene matches: 15. This CDR3 region has 17 residues. Germline V gene sequence: CDR1 SGDLS, CDR2 YYNGEE. The CDR3 DNA sequence: TGTGCCAGCAGCCTAACTCCCCACACCGGGACAGGGAATGAGCAGTTCTTC. Translation: CASSLTPHTGTGNEQFF.

The chain links TRBV20-1 to TRBJ2-5; D unclear. Per the germline V gene, CDR1 is DFQATT and CDR2 is SNEGSKA (reference sequence). CDR3 size: 10 residues. Trimming removed 6 bases at V and 3 bases at J, with 5 bases between. DNA for the CDR3: TGCAGTGCGGCAGAAGAGACCCAGTACTTC. This gives the protein CSAAEETQYF.

J is TRBJ2-7 and V is TRBV5-5; the D gene is possibly TRBD2 (5 bases). The CDR3 totals 14 residues. V was pared by 0 bases and J by 4 bases, with 11 bases between. CDR1 is SGHKS, CDR2 YYEKEE, per germline (reference sequence). The CDR3 nucleotides read TGTGCCAGCAGCTTGGCGACTATCTCATACGAGCAGTACTTC. It codes for CASSLATISYEQYF. The variable domain in full, with the rest retrieved from reference TRBV5-5 and TRBJ2-7, is DAGVTQSPTHLIKTRGQQVTLRCSPISGHKSVSWYQQVLGQGPQFIFQYYEKEERGRGNFPDRFSARQFPNYSSELNVNALLLGDSALYLCASSLATISYEQYFGPGTRLTVT.

The J gene is TRBJ1-2, the V gene TRBV19, with D maybe TRBD1 (6 bases). The germline gives CDR1 LNHDA, CDR2 SQIVND (reference sequence). Trimming stripped 5 bases from V and 8 bases from J, with 21 bases between. This CDR3 contains 15 residues. DNA for the CDR3: TGTGCCAGTAGTGCCTACAGGGATCAGAGGAAGGGCTACACCTTC. Translation: CASSAYRDQRKGYTF.

V usage is TRBV30 and J usage is TRBJ1-4; no clear D. Germline assignment: CDR1 GTSNPN and CDR2 SVGIG (reference sequence). V lost 4 bases and J lost 7, with 10 bases in between. This CDR3 has 12 residues. CDR3 sequence (DNA): TGTGCCTGGACGGGGTTTGGTGAAAAACTGTTTTTT. Encoded protein: CAWTGFGEKLFF.

This clone was observed a single time. Here the CDR3 reads CASSLPQGSNEKLFF. In DNA, the CDR3 is TGTGCCAGCAGTTTACCACAGGGGTCGAATGAAAAACTGTTTTTT. The gene calls are TRBV28 and TRBJ1-4, with 7 bases identical to TRBD1. The CDR3 loop spans 15 amino acids. V shed 2 bases, J shed 5 bases, and the junction held 5 bases outside the gene matches. Germline V gene sequence: CDR1 MDHEN, CDR2 SYDVKM.

This chain links TRBV18 with TRBJ2-3, with D maybe TRBD2 (6 bases). Germline CDR1 is KGHSH and CDR2 is LQKENI. Trimming took 2 bases from V and 6 from J, leaving 15 bases between them. The CDR3 has 15 residues. This CDR3 reads CASSPAGSGIDTQYF. DNA for the CDR3: TGTGCCAGCTCACCAGCCGGGAGCGGTATTGATACGCAGTATTTT.

V gene TRBV6-5 combines with J gene TRBJ1-5; TRBD1 is a possible D gene (5 bases). CDR3 length: 15 amino acids. Per the germline V gene, CDR1 is MNHEY and CDR2 is SVGAGI. V dropped 6 bases and J dropped 0 bases, with 12 bases sitting between them. CDR3 nucleotide sequence: TGTGCCAGCAGCGCGGGGACGGTTAGCAATCAGCCCCAGCATTTT. Amino acid sequence: CASSAGTVSNQPQHF.

The V gene is TRBV6-5, the J gene TRBJ1-1, with no clear D. The germline CDR1 and CDR2 sequences are MNHEY and SVGAGI. CDR3 length: 13 amino acids. Deletions cut 6 bases from V and 0 bases from J, with 8 bases between. The CDR3 DNA reads as TGTGCCAGCAGGGCTTTACTGAACACTGAAGCTTTCTTT. Protein: CASRALLNTEAFF.

The table lists this clone with a few counts. The genes are TRBV30 and TRBJ1-1; D might be TRBD1 (6 bases). Deletions cut 4 bases from V and 5 bases from J, with 17 bases between. The length of the CDR3 is 14 residues. Germline assignment: CDR1 GTSNPN and CDR2 SVGIG (reference sequence). CDR3 sequence: CAWTQYRVKTEAFF. CDR3 in DNA: TGTGCCTGGACCCAGTACAGGGTCAAGACTGAAGCTTTCTTT.

The V call is TRBV5-1, the J call TRBJ1-4; a weak D match, TRBD1 (6 bases). V lost 0 bases and J 7 bases, leaving 13 bases between the germline ends. Germline V gene data show CDR1 as SGHRS and CDR2 as YFSETQ. The CDR3 has 15 amino acids. CDR3 loop: CASSLDVGAIEKLFF. The CDR3, as DNA: TGCGCCAGCAGCTTGGATGTGGGGGCTATTGAAAAACTGTTTTTT.

The genes are TRBV30 and TRBJ2-5; TRBD1 might be the D (6 bases). This CDR3 comprises 13 residues. CDR1 is GTSNPN and CDR2 is SVGIG in the germline V gene (reference sequence). The V end was cut by 1 base, the J end by 1 base, with 7 bases between. CDR3 in amino acids: CAWSGQVQETQYF. The CDR3 DNA reads TGTGCCTGGAGTGGACAGGTCCAAGAGACCCAGTACTTC. Full variable domain (rest looked up from reference TRBV30 and TRBJ2-5): SQTIHQWPATLVQPVGSPLSLECTVEGTSNPNLYWYRQAAGRGLQLLFYSVGIGQISSEVPQNLSASRPQDRQFILSSKKLLLSDSGFYLCAWSGQVQETQYFGPGTRLLVL.

This clone was detected only a few times. This chain uses TRBV6-2 or TRBV6-3 with TRBJ2-1, with D tentatively TRBD1 (6 bases). V shed 1 base and J shed 4 bases, with 8 bases lying between them. Germline CDR1 is MNHEY and CDR2 is SVGEGT. This CDR3 contains 14 residues. The CDR3, as DNA: TGTGCCAGCAGTTACTTGACAGGATACAATGAGCAGTTCTTC. It codes for CASSYLTGYNEQFF.

This chain uses TRBV5-1 with TRBJ2-1, with 9 bases lining up with TRBD2. The CDR3 loop spans 15 amino acids. The germline V gene has CDR1 SGHRS and CDR2 YFSETQ. V lost 4 bases and J lost 2; bases outside the gene matches: 4. CDR3 amino acids: CASSVSGGTYNEQFF. DNA of the CDR3: TGCGCCAGCAGCGTTAGCGGGGGAACCTACAATGAGCAGTTCTTC.

This clone came up once. The J gene is TRBJ2-2, the V gene TRBV7-2; D remains ambiguous. Germline CDR1 SGHTA, CDR2 FQGNSA. The V gene lost 0 bases and the J gene lost 1 base, with 9 bases spanning the gap. This CDR3 contains 16 residues. The CDR3 DNA is TGTGCCAGCAGCTTAGCAACCCCTAAGAACACCGGGGAGCTGTTTTTT. This gives the protein CASSLATPKNTGELFF.

The genes are TRBV7-9 and TRBJ2-1; TRBD2 might be the D (5 bases). Trimming shortened V by 0 bases and J by 6 bases, and 15 bases separated the two germline ends. This CDR3 contains 16 residues. CDR1 is SEHNR, CDR2 FQNEAQ, per germline (reference sequence). CDR3 nucleotide sequence: TGTGCCAGCAGCTTAGCGTACGGGGTTTCGGCCAATGAGCAGTTCTTC. It is translated as CASSLAYGVSANEQFF.

The V and J genes are TRBV3-1 (or the pseudogene TRBV3-2) and TRBJ2-2; TRBD2 matches at 11 bases. Trimming cost V 4 bases and J 4 bases; bases outside gene matches: 2. Germline CDR1 is LGHDT and CDR2 is YNNKEL (reference sequence). The length of the CDR3 is 15 residues. Written as DNA, the CDR3 is TGTGCCAGCAGCCGCGGACTAGCGGGCACCGGGGAGCTGTTTTTT. Encoded protein: CASSRGLAGTGELFF.

The rearrangement joins TRBV6-6 to TRBJ1-1; D gene uncertain. This CDR3 region has 14 residues. V lost 0 bases and J lost 4, with 9 bases in between. Germline values: CDR1 MNHNY, CDR2 SVGAGI (reference sequence). The CDR3 DNA sequence: TGTGCCAGCAGTTACTCGCAGGTCCCCACTGAAGCTTTCTTT. Translated: CASSYSQVPTEAFF.

CDR3 in DNA: TGCAGCGTTGAACTCAGCGGACCCACAGATACGCAGTATTTT. It encodes CSVELSGPTDTQYF. The chain combines TRBV29-1 with TRBJ2-3; tentatively, D is TRBD2 (5 bases). Trimming removed 2 bases from V and 2 bases from J, with 11 bases in between. CDR3 length: 14 residues. CDR1 SQVTM and CDR2 ANQGSEA come from the germline V gene.